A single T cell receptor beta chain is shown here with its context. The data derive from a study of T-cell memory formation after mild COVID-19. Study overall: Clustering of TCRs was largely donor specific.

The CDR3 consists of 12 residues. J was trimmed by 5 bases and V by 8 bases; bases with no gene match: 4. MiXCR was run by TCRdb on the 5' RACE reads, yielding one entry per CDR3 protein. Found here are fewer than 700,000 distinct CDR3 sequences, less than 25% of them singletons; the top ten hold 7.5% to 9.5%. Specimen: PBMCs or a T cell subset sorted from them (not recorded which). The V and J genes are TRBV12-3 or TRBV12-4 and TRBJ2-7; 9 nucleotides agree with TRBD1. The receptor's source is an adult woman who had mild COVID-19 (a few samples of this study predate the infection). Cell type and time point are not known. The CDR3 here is CASGTGIHEQYF. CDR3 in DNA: TGTGCCAGCGGGACAGGGATCCACGAGCAGTACTTC.